The present T cell receptor beta chain was sequenced within a study of cytomegalovirus exposure and HLA in healthy donors. Study results and caveats: Most CMV-associated TCR beta chains appeared HLA-restricted in a later analysis.

As concerns this clone: Its antigen is not identified.

CDR1 SNHLY and CDR2 FYNNEI come from the germline V gene. With 8 bases clipped from V and 3 bases from J, the junction kept 6 bases outside the gene matches. The CDR3 spans 14 residues. The PCR used 60 Vbeta and 13 Jbeta primers. Profiled with immunoSEQ multiplex PCR; TCRdb holds only in-frame clones, not every one. The listing contains around 110,000 clones. This TCR was recovered from a man aged 25-40 years in good health and CMV-seronegative. Source material: PBMCs. V is TRBV2 and J is TRBJ2-2; 7 bases line up with TRBD1. The CDR3 loop is CASQGQVDTGELFF. CDR3 sequence (DNA): TGTGCCAGCCAAGGACAGGTCGACACCGGGGAGCTGTTTTTT. The whole variable domain, remainder taken from reference TRBV2 and TRBJ2-2, is EPEVTQTPSHQVTQMGQEVILRCVPISNHLYFYWYRQILGQKVEFLVSFYNNEISEKSEIFDDQFSVERPDGSNFTLKIRSTKLEDSAMYFCASQGQVDTGELFFGEGSRLTVL.